This entry concerns a single TCR beta chain. A second PCR, run for roughly 7 to 12 cycles, used a sample-barcoded 5' primer plus a J-beta primer mix. Via MiXCR, TCRdb re-called the 5' RACE reads, giving one row per CDR3 protein. The repertoire consists of hundreds of thousands of distinct CDR3 sequences, with roughly a quarter occurring once and the leading ten covering approximately 3.6%. This specimen comes from a study of blood T cells in healthy people across ages. From germline, CDR1 is SGDLS and CDR2 YYNGEE. The CDR3 extends over 14 amino acids. These data also formed part of another study, on T cells of mothers and their children.

Sequenced material: blood. This receptor was obtained from a boy aged 2 to 9 in good health. This chain connects TRBV9 to TRBJ2-1; D possibly corresponds to TRBD1 (6 bases). The DNA end lines up better with TRBJ2-5; the J call may be wrong. The CDR3 region is CASSPEGDTETQYF. The CDR3 bases are TGTGCCAGCAGCCCAGAGGGGGATACTGAGACCCAGTACTTC.